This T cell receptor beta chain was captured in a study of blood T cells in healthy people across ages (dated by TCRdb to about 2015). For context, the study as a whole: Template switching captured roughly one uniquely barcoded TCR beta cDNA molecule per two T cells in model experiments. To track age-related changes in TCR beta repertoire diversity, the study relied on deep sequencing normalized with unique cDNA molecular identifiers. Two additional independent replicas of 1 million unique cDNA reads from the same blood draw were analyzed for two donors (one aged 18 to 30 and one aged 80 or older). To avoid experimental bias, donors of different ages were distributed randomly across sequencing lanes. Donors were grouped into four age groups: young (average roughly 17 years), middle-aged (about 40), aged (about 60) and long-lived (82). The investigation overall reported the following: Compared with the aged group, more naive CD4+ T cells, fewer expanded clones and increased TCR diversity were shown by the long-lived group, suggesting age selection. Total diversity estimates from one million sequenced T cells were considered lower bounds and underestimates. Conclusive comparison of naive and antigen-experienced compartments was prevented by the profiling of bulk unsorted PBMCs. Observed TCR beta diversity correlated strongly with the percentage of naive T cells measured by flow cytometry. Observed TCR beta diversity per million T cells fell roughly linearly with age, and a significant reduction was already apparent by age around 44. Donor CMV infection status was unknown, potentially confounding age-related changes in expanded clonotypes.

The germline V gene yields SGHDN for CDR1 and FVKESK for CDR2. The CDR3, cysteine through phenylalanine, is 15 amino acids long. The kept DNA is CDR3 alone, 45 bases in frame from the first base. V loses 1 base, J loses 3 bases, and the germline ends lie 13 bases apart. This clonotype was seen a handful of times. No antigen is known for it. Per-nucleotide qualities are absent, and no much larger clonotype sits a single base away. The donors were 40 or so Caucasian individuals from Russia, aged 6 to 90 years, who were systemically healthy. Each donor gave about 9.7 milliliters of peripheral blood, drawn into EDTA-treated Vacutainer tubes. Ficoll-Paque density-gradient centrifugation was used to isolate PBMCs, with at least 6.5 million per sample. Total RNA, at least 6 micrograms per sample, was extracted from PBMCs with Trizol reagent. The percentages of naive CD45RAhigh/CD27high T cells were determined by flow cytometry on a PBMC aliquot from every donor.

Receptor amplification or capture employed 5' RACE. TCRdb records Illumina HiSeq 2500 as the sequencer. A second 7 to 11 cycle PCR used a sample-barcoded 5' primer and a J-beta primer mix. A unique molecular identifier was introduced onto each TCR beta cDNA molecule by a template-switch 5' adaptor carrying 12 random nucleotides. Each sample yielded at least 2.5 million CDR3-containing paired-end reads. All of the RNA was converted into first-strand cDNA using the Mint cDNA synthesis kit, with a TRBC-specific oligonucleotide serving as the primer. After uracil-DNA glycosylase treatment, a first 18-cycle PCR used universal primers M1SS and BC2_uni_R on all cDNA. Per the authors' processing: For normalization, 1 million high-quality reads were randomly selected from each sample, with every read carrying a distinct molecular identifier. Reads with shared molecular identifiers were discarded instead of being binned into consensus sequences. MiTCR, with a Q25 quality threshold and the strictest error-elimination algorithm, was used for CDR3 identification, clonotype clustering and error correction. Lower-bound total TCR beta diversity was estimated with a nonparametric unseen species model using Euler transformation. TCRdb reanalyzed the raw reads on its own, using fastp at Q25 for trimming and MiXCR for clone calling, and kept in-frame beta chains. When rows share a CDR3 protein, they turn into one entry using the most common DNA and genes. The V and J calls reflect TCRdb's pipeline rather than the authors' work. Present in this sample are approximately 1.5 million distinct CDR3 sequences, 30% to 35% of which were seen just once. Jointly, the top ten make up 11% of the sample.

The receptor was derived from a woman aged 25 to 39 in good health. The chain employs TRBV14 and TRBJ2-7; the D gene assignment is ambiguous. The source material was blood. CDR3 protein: CASSQVPNSYYEQYF. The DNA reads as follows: TGTGCCAGCAGCCAAGTCCCGAACAGCTACTACGAGCAGTACTTC.